The sequence of this T cell receptor (beta chain) was determined in a study of cytomegalovirus exposure and HLA in healthy donors. Study observations and caveats: Some TCR beta chains (roughly 160 of them) were listed as cytomegalovirus-associated. Segments of the TCR beta V type were, in most cases, productive about 87% or about 30% of the time in an earlier analysis. Most likely, a cluster of highly shared sequence variants arose as a sequencing artifact. Later work associated roughly 15,000 TCR beta sequences with HLA alleles at 0.05 false discovery rate.

The V gene's germline CDR1 is SGHDN and CDR2 FVKESK. The CDR3 consists of 11 residues. The ends were cut back, 4 bases at V and 7 bases at J, with 7 bases in the middle. Primers included in the PCR were 60 Vbeta and 13 Jbeta primers. TCRdb's copy holds only in-frame clones and misses some; the assay was immunoSEQ multiplex PCR. The table lists about 190,000 clones, around 67% of them singletons, with approximately 3.1% in the top ten. This clone was seen once. The target antigen is unknown. This TCR was sampled from a woman aged 25 to 39 in good health and CMV-seropositive. This chain links TRBV14 with TRBJ1-2; a possible D gene is TRBD1 (5 bases). Source material: PBMCs. In DNA, the CDR3 is TGTGCCAGCAGCCGGAGGGGTGGCTACACCTTC. Translation: CASSRRGGYTF.